This entry is about one T cell receptor beta chain. Its matching antigen is unknown. This specimen belongs to a study of T cells in Graves' hyperthyroidism and ophthalmopathy. Points from the study as a whole: Most thyroid clonotypes expanded above 0.001 appeared in blood too.

The source material, RNA transcripts, was used to amplify TCR beta CDR3 regions. A set of HTBI primers served as the primers for a first-round RT-PCR of the TCR CDR3. TCRdb processed the multiplex PCR reads anew with MiXCR; each CDR3 protein has one entry. This table has some 570,000 distinct CDR3 sequences, around 14% appearing once. Patients showing uncontrolled infection, other autoimmune disease, pregnancy or lactation were ineligible. Each diagnosis drew on symptoms, thyroxine, TRAb, thyroid ultrasound and orbital computed tomography findings. PBMCs came from 10 ml fresh peripheral blood. Germline lookup yields CDR1 LNHDA and CDR2 SQIVND (reference sequence). The CDR3 is 14 amino acids. V lost 0 bases to trimming and J lost 4 bases, with 9 bases between them.

The material sequenced was blood. The V and J genes are TRBV19 and TRBJ2-5; D remains unclear. The receptor comes from a woman aged 18-29 years with Graves' ophthalmopathy. CDR3 sequence (DNA): TGTGCCAGTAGTATAGATGAGTTCGGAGAGACCCAGTACTTC. Protein: CASSIDEFGETQYF.